This T cell receptor beta chain was identified during a study of blood T cell repertoires in COVID-19. Study-wide context: Samples representing acute and convalescent COVID-19 were sourced from the United States, Italy and Spain. PBMCs, B-cell-depleted T cells, or T cells provided the cDNA or gDNA that made up the material.

Germline assignment: CDR1 KGHSH and CDR2 LQKENI. The CDR3 runs to 15 residues. V was clipped by 3 bases and J by 5 bases, with 17 bases between them. Original processing notes: Nucleated cell number was recorded as an estimate derived from reference gene primer amplification. Assay used: immunoSEQ multiplex PCR; TCRdb lists only in-frame clones, some missing. V, J and clone size were drawn from that table, and D and trimming were deduced from the DNA. The sample lists 150,000 to 180,000 clones; about 89% were seen once. The clonotype comes from a man aged 45-60 years with acute or convalescent COVID-19. The rearrangement joins TRBV18 to TRBJ2-7, with D possibly being TRBD2 (5 bases). Sequencing input: peripheral blood. The CDR3 here is CASSPSRRGRDEQYF. In DNA, the CDR3 is TGTGCCAGCTCACCCTCGCGACGGGGTCGCGACGAGCAGTACTTC.